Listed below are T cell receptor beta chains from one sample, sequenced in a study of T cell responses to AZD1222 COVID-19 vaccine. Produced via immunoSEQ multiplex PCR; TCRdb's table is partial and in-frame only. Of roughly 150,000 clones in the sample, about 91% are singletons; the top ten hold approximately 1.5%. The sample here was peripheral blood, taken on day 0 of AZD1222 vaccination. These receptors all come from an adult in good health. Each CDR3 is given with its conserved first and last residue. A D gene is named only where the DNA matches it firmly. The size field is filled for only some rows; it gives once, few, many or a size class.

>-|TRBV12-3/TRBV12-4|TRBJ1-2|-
TGTGCCAGCAGTTTTGACGACTATGGCTACACCTTC
CASSFDDYGYTF
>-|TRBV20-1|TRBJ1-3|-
TGCAGTGCTAGAGAATGGAACACCATATATTTT
CSAREWNTIYF
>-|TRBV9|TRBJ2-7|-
TGTGCCAGCAGCGCCTCAGGGACCTACGAGCAGTACTTC
CASSASGTYEQYF
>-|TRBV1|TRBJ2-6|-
TGCACCAGCAGCCAAGATAGGCGGCCGAGGGACTCTGGGGCCAACGTCCTGACTTTC
CTSSQDRRPRDSGANVLTF
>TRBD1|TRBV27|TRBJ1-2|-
TGTGCCGATCGGGGTCGGGACAGGTTC
CADRGRDRF
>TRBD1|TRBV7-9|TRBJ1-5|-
TGTGCCAGCAGGCGGACAGGGACCAATCAGCCCCAGCATTTT
CASRRTGTNQPQHF
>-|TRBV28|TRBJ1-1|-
TGTGCCAGCAGTTTACTACAATCCTTCACTGAAGCTTTCTTT
CASSLLQSFTEAFF
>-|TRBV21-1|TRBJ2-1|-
TGTGCCAGCAGCAAGACTAACAATGAGCAGTTCTTC
CASSKTNNEQFF
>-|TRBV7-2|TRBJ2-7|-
TGTGCCAGCAGCTCCAGACTAGTGCCCTACGAGCAGTACTTC
CASSSRLVPYEQYF
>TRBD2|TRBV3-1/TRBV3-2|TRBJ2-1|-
TGTGCCAGCAGCCACGTCCCCAGGACTAGCGGCTTCTACAATGAGCAGTTCTTC
CASSHVPRTSGFYNEQFF
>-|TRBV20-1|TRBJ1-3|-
TGCAGTGCTAGTTCGGGACATATAGACTCTGGAAACACCATATATTTT
CSASSGHIDSGNTIYF
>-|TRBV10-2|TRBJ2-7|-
TGCGCCAGTATCCCGGGACCCCTCTACGAGCAGTACTTC
CASIPGPLYEQYF
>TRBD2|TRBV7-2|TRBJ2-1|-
TGTGCCAGCAGCTTACGTGCTAGGCCTAGCGGATACAATGAGCAGTTCTTC
CASSLRARPSGYNEQFF
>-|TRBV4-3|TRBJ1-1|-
TGCGCCAGCAGCCGAGACACAGGGTTCGCTGAAGCTTTCTTT
CASSRDTGFAEAFF
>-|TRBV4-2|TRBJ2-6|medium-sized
TGTGCCAGCAGCCAAGAGGGGGACGGGGCCAACGTCCTGACTTTC
CASSQEGDGANVLTF
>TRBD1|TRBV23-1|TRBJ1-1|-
TGCGCCAGCAGTCATCGACAGGATGCAAGGGACAGGAACACTGAAGCTTTCTTT
CASSHRQDARDRNTEAFF
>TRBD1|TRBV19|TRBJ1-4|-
TGTGCCAGTAGTTCACCAAAGGGACAGGGGGGAACTAATGAAAAACTGTTTTTT
CASSSPKGQGGTNEKLFF
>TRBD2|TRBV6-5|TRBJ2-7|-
TGTGCCATCCTGACTAGCGGGGGGTACGAGCAGTACTTC
CAILTSGGYEQYF
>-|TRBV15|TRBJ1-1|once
TGTGCCACCAGCAGAGATTTGCCGGGGCGAGCTTTCTTT
CATSRDLPGRAFF
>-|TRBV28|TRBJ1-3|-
TGTGCCAGCAGTTCTCGAGACAGGTCTGGAAACACCATATATTTT
CASSSRDRSGNTIYF
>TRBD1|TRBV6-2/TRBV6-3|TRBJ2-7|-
TGTGCCAGCAGTACTGGACAGGTCCCTCGCTACGAGCAGTACTTC
CASSTGQVPRYEQYF
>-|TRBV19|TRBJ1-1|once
TGTGCCAGTAGTATAAGACCGACGGCTGAAGCTTTCTTT
CASSIRPTAEAFF
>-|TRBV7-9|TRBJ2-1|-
TGTGCCAGCAGCTTAGGACGTGAGCAGTTCTTC
CASSLGREQFF
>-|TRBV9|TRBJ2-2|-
TGTGCCAGCATACCCGCGACCGGGGAGCTGTTTTTT
CASIPATGELFF
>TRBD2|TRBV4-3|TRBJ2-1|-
TGCGCCAGCAGCCACGAAGCGGGAGGGCCCCACAATGAGCAGTTCTTC
CASSHEAGGPHNEQFF
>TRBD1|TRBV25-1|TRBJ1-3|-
TGTGCCAGCAAGCAGGGGGCGTCTAGCACCATATATTTT
CASKQGASSTIYF
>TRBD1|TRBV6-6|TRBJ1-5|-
TGTGCCAGCAGTTACCCAGGGGGCGGGCAGCCCCAGCATTTT
CASSYPGGGQPQHF
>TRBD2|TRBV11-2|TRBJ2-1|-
TGTGCCAGCAGCTTGGCTAGCGGACTCAATGAGCAGTTCTTC
CASSLASGLNEQFF
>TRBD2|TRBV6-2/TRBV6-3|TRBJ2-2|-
TGTGCCAGCAGTCTTTCTAGCGGGATGAACACCGGGGAGCTGTTTTTT
CASSLSSGMNTGELFF
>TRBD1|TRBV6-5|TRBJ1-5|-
TGTGCCAGCAGTTACCAGGACAGGTCCAATCAGCCCCAGCATTTT
CASSYQDRSNQPQHF
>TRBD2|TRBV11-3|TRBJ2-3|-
TGTGCCAGCAGCGGGACTAGCGGGTCAAGAAATACGCAGTATTTT
CASSGTSGSRNTQYF
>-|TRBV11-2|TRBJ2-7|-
TGTGCCAGCCGCCAGGCAGGAACCTACGAGCAGTACTTC
CASRQAGTYEQYF
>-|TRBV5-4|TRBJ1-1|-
TGTGCCAGCAGCTTGGCCTATACCACCAGGACAAAGGAGTCTGAAGCTTTCTTT
CASSLAYTTRTKESEAFF
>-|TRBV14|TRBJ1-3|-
TGTGCCAGCAGCCAAGAGGTGACACGAAACACCATATATTTT
CASSQEVTRNTIYF
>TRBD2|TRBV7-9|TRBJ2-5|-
TGTGCCAGCAGCTTAACGCTAGCGGGAATCAAAGAGACCCAGTACTTC
CASSLTLAGIKETQYF
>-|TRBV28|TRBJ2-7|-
TGTGCCAGCAGTTCCAGGACCCTTGTGGTCGGCGAGCAGTACTTC
CASSSRTLVVGEQYF
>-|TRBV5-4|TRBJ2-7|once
TGTGCCAGCAGCTTGCGGGGGTTCTACGAGCAGTACTTC
CASSLRGFYEQYF
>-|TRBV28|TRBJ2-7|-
TGTGCCAGCAGTTTTAAGTGGGGTGGGTACGAGCAGTACTTC
CASSFKWGGYEQYF
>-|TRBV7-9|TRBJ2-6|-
TGTGCCAGCAGCCCCTTCCAAACTGGGGCCAACGTCCTGACTTTC
CASSPFQTGANVLTF
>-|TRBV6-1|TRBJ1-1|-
TGTGCCAGCATTTGGACGGCGGAAGCTTTCTTT
CASIWTAEAFF
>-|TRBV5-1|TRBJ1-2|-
TGCGCCAGCAGCCCGGGACGGACCCAAGGAGGCTACACCTTC
CASSPGRTQGGYTF
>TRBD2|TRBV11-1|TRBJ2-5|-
TGTGCCAGCAGCGTTATAGAGCGGGAGGGCCTAGAGACCCAGTACTTC
CASSVIEREGLETQYF